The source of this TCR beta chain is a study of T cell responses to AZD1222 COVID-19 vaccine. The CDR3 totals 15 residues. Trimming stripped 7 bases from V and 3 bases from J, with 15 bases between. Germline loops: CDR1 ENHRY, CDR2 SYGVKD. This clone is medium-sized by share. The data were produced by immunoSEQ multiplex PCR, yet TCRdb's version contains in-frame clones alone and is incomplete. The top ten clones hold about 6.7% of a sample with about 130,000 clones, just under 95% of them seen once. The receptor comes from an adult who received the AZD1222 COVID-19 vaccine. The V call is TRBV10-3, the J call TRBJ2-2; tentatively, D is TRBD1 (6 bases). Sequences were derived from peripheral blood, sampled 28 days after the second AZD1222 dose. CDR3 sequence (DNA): TGTGCCATCAAGGTCCCGAAGGGGGACACCGGGGAGCTGTTTTTT. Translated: CAIKVPKGDTGELFF.